This T cell receptor beta chain is drawn from a study of post-analysis software for immune sequencing data. The study, taken as a whole, reports: Patients carried 5 or 6 TRBV segments more frequently than controls did, and TRBV5-6, TRBV5-1 and TRBV20-1 were among them.

As for this clonotype: Its antigen remains unknown.

Unique-molecular-identifier-tagged TCR beta cDNA libraries were used. TCRdb re-called the PCR reads with MiXCR, one entry per CDR3 protein. The profile shows approximately 660,000 distinct CDR3 sequences, 55% to 60% of them singletons. The V segment lost 3 bases and the J segment 7 bases; nucleotides outside the gene matches: 4. The CDR3 has 14 amino acids. CDR1 and CDR2 from the germline V gene are SGHAT and FQNNGV. The clonotype originates from a girl aged 2-15 years with multiple sclerosis. The V and J genes are TRBV11-2 and TRBJ2-1; 9 bases align to TRBD2. Sequencing was done on a sample of blood. CDR3 nucleotide sequence: TGTGCCAGCAGCTTCCTAGCGGGGAATAATGAGCAGTTCTTC. Translating gives CASSFLAGNNEQFF. The full variable domain, rest sourced from reference TRBV11-2 and TRBJ2-1, is EAGVAQSPRYKIIEKRQSVAFWCNPISGHATLYWYQQILGQGPKLLIQFQNNGVVDDSQLPKDRFSAERLKGVDSTLKIQPAKLEDSAVYLCASSFLAGNNEQFFGPGTRLTVL.